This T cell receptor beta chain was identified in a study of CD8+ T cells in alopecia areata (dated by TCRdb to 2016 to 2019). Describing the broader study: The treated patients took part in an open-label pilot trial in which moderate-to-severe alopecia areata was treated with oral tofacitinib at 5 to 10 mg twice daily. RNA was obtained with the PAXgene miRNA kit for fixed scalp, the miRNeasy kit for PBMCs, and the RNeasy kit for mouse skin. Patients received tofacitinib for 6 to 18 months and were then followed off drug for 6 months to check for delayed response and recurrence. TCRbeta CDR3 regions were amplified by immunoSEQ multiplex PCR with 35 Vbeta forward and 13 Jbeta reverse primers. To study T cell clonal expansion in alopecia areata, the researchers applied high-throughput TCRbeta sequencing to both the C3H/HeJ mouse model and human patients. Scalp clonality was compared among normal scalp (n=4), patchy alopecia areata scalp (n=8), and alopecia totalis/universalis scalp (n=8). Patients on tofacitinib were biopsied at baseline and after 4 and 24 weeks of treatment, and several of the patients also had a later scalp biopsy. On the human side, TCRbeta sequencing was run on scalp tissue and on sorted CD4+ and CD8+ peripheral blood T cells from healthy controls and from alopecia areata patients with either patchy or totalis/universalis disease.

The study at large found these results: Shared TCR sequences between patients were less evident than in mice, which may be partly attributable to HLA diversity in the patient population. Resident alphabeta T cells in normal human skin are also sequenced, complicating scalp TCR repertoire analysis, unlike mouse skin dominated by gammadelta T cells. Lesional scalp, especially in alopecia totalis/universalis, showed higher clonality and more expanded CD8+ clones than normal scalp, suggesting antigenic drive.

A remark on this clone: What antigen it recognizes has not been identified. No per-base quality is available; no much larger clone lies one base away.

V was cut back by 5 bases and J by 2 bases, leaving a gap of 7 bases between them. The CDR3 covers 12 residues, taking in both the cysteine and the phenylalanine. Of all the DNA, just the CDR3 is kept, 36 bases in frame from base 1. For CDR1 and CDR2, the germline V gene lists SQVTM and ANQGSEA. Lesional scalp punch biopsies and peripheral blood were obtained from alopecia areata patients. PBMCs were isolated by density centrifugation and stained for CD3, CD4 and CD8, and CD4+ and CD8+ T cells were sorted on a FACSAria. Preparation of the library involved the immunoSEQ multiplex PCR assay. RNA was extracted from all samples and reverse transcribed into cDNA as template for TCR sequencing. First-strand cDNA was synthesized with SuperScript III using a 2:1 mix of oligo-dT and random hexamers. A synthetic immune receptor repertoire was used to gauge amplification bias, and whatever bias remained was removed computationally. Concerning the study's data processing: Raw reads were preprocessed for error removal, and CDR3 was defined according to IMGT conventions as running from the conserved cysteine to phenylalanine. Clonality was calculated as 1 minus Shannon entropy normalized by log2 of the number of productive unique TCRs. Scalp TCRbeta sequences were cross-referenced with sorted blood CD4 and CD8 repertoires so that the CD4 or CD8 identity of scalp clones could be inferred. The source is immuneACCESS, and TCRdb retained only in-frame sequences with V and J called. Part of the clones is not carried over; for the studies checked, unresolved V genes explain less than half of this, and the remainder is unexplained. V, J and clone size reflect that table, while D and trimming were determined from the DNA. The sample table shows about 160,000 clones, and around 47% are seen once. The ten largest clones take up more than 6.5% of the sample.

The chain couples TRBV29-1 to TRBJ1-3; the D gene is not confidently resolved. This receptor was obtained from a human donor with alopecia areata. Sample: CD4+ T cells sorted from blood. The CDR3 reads CSVLRAGNTIYF. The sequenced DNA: TGCAGCGTTCTGCGGGCTGGAAACACCATATATTTT.